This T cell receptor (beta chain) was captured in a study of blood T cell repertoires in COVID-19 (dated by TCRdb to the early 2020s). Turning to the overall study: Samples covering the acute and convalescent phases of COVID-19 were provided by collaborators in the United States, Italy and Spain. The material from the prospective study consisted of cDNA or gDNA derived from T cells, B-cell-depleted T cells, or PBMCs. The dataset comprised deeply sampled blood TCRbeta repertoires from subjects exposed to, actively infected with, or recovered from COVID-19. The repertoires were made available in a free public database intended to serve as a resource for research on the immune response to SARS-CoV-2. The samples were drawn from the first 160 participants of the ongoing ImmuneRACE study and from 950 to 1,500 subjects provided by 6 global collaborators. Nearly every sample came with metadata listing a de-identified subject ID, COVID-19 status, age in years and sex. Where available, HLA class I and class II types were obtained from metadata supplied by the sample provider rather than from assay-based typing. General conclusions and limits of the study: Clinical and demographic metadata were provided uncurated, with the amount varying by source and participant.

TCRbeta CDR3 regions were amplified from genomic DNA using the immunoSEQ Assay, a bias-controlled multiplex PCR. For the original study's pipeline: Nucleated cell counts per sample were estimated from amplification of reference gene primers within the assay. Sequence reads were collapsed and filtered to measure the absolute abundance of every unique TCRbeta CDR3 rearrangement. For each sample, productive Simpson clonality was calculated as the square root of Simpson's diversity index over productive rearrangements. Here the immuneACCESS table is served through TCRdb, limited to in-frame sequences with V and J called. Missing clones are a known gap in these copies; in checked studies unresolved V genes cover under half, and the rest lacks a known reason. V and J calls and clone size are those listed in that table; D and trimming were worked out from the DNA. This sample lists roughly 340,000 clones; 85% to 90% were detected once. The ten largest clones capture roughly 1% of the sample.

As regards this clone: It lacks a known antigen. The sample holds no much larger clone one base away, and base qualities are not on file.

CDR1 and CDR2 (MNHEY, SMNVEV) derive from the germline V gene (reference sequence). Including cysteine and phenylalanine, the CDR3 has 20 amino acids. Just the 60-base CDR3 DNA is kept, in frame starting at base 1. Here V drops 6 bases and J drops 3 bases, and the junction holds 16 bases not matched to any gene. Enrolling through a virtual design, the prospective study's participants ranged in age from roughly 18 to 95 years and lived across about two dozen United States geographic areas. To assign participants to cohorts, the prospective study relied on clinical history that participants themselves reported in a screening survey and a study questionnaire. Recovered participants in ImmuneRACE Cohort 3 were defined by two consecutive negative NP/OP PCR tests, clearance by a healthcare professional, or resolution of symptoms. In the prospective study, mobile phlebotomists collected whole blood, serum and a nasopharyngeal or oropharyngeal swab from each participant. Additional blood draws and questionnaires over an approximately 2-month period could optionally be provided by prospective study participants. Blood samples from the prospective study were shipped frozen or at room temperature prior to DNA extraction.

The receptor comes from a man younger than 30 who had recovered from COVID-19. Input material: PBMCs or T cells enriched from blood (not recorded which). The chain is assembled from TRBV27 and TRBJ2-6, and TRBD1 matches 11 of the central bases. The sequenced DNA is TGTGCCAGCAGCAGAATTATTACCGGGACAGGGGGAGATGGGGCCAACGTCCTGACTTTC. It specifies CASSRIITGTGGDGANVLTF.